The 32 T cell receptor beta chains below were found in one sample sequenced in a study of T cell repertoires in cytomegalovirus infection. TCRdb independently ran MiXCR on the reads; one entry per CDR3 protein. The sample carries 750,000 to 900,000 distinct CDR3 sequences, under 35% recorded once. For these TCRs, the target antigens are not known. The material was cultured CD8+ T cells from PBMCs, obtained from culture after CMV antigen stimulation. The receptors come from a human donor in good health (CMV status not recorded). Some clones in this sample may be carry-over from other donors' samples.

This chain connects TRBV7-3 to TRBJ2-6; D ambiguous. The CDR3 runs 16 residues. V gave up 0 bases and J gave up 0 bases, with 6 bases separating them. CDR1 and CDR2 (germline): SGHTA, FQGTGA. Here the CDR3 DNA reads TGTGCCAGCAGCTTAACATCCCCCTCTGGGGCCAACGTCCTGACTTTC. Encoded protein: CASSLTSPSGANVLTF.

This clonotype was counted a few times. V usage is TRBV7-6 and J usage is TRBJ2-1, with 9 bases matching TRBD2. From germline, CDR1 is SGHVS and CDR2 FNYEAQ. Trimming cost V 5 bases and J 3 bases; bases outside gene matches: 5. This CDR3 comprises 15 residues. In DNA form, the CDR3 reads TGTGCCAGCAGCCCCGAAGCGGGGGGCTACAATGAGCAGTTCTTC. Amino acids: CASSPEAGGYNEQFF. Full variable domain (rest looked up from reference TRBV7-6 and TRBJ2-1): GAGVSQSPRYKVTKRGQDVALRCDPISGHVSLYWYRQALGQGPEFLTYFNYEAQQDKSGLPNDRFSAERPEGSISTLTIQRTEQRDSAMYRCASSPEAGGYNEQFFGPGTRLTVL.

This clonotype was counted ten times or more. The CDR3 protein is CASSLTLVPEVGEQYF. CDR3 coding DNA: TGTGCCAGCAGCTTAACCCTCGTTCCGGAGGTAGGCGAGCAGTACTTC. V and J are TRBV7-2 and TRBJ2-7, with D maybe TRBD2 (5 bases). Germline V gene data show CDR1 as SGHTA and CDR2 as FQGNSA. V was shortened by 2 bases and J by 6 bases, with 20 bases between the two germline ends. The CDR3 extends over 16 amino acids.

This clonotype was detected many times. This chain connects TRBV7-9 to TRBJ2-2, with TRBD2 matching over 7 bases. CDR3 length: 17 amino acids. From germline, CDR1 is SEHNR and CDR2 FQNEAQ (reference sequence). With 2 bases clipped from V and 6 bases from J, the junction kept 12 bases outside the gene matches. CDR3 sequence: CASSLRQAGLVAGELFF. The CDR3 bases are TGTGCCAGCAGCTTAAGGCAGGCCGGACTAGTCGCCGGGGAGCTGTTTTTT.

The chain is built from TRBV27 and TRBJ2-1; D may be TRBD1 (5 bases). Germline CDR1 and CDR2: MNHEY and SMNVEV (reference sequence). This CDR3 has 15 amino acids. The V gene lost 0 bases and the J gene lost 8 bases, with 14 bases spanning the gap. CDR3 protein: CASSLSWGAVHEQFF. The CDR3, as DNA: TGTGCCAGCAGTTTATCTTGGGGCGCAGTCCATGAGCAGTTCTTC.

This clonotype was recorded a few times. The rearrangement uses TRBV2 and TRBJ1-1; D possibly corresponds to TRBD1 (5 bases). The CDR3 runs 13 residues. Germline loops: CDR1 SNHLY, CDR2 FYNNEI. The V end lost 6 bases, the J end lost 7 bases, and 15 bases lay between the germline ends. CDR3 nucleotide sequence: TGTGCCAGCAGGGGGACGGCCGGGCGTGAAGCTTTCTTT. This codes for CASRGTAGREAFF.

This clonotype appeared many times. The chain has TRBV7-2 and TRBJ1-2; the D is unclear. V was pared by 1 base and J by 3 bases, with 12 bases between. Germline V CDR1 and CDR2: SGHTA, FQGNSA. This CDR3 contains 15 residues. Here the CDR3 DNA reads TGTGCCAGCAGCTTAGATTACTTGGAACACTATGGCTACACCTTC. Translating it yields CASSLDYLEHYGYTF.

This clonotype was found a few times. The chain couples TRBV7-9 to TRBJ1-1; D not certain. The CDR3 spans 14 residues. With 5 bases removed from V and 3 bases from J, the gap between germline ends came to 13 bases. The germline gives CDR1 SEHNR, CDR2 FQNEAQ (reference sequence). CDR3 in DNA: TGTGCCAGCAGCCCCGAGACCGACTACACTGAAGCTTTCTTT. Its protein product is CASSPETDYTEAFF.

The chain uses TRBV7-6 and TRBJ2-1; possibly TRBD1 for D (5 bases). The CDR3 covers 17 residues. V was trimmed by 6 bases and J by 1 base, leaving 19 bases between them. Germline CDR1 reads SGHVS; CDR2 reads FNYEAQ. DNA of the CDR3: TGTGCCAGCAGGGGGATGGGGCGAGTTGAGTCCTACAATGAGCAGTTCTTC. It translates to CASRGMGRVESYNEQFF.

The CDR3 loop is CASSAWRGGDNEQFF. The CDR3 DNA reads TGTGCCAGCAGCGCTTGGCGGGGGGGCGACAATGAGCAGTTCTTC. The V and J genes are TRBV9 and TRBJ2-1, with 9 bases matching TRBD2. Trimming cost V 3 bases and J 5 bases; bases outside gene matches: 6. CDR3 length: 15 amino acids. CDR1 SGDLS and CDR2 YYNGEE come from the germline V gene.

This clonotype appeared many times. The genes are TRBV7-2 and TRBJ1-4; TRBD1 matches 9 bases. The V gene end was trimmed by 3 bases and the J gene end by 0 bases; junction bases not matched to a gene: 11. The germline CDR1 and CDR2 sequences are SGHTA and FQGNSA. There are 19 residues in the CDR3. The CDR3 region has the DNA TGTGCCAGCAGCTTTAGGGACAGGGTCCCATTAACAACTAATGAAAAACTGTTTTTT. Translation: CASSFRDRVPLTTNEKLFF.

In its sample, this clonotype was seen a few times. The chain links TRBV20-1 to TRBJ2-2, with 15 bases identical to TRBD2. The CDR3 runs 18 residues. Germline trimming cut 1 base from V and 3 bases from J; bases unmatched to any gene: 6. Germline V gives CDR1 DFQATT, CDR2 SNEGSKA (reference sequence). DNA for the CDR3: TGCAGTGCTAGAGTCGGACTAGCGGGGGGGCTTGACACCGGGGAGCTGTTTTTT. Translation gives CSARVGLAGGLDTGELFF.

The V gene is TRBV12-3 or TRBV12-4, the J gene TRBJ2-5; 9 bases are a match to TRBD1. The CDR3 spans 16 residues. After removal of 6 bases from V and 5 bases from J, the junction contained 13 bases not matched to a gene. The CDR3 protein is CASSSTRDRVRETQYF. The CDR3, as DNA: TGTGCCAGCAGCTCTACCCGGGACAGGGTTCGCGAGACCCAGTACTTC.

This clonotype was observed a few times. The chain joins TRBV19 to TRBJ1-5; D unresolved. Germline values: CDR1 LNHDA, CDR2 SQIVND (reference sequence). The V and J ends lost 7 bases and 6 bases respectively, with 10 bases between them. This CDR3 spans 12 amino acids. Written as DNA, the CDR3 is TGTGCCAGTACCCGGGGTAGTCAGCCCCAGCATTTT. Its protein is CASTRGSQPQHF.

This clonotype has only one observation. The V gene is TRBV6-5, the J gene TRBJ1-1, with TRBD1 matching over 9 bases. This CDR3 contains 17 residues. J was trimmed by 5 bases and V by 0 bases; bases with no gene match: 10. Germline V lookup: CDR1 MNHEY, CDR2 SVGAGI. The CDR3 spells CASSYSRTGGAGTEAFF. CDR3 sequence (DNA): TGTGCCAGCAGTTACTCTAGAACAGGGGGCGCGGGAACTGAAGCTTTCTTT.

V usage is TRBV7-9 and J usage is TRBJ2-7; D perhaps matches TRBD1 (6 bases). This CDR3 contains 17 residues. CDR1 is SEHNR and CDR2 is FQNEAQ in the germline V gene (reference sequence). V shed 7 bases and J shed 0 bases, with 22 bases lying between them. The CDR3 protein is CASTPGQTSPLSYEQYF. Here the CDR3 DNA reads TGTGCCAGCACACCGGGACAAACATCCCCCCTCTCCTACGAGCAGTACTTC.

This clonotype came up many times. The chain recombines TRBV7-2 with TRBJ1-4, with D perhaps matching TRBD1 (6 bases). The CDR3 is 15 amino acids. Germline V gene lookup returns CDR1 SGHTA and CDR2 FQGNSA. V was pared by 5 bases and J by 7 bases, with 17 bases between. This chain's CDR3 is CASSPTGAGSEKLFF. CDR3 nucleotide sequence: TGTGCCAGCAGCCCGACAGGCGCTGGGAGTGAAAAACTGTTTTTT. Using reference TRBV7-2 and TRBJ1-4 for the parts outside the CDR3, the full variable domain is GAGVSQSPSNKVTEKGKDVELRCDPISGHTALYWYRQSLGQGLEFLIYFQGNSAPDKSGLPSDRFSAERTGGSVSTLTIQRTQQEDSAVYLCASSPTGAGSEKLFFGSGTQLSVL.

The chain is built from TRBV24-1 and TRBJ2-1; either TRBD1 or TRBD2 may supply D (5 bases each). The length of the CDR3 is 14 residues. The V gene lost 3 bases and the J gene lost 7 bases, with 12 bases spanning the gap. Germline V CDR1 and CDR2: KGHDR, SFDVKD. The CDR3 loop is CATSDPLEGNEQFF. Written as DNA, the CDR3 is TGTGCCACCAGTGATCCCCTAGAGGGGAATGAGCAGTTCTTC.

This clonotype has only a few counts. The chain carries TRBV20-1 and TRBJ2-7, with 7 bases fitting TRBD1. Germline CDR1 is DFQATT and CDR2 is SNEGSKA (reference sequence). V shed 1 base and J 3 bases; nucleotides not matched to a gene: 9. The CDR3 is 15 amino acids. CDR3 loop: CSARAQGTEDYEQYF. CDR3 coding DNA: TGCAGTGCTAGAGCCCAGGGGACAGAAGACTACGAGCAGTACTTC.

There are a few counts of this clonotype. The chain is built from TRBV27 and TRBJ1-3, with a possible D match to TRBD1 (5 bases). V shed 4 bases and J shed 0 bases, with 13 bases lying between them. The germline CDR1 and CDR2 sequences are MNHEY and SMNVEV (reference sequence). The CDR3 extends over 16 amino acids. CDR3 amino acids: CASSSGARLSGNTIYF. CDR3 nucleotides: TGTGCCAGCAGTTCTGGGGCCCGGCTCTCTGGAAACACCATATATTTT.

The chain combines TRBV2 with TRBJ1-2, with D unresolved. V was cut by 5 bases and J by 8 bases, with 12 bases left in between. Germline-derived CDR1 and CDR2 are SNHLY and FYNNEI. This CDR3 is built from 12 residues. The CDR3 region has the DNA TGTGCCAGCAGTCCTAGTGTAGGAGGCTACACCTTC. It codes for CASSPSVGGYTF.

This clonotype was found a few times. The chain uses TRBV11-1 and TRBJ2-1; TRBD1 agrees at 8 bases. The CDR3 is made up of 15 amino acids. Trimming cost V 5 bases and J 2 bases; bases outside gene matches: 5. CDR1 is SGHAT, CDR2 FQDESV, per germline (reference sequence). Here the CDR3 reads CASSHDRGPYNEQFF. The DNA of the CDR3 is TGTGCCAGCAGCCATGACAGGGGCCCCTACAATGAGCAGTTCTTC.

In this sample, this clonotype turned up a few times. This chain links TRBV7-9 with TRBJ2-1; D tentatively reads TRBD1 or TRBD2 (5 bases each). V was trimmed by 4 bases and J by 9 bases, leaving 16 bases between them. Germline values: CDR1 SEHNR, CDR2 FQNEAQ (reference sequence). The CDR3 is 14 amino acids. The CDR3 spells CASSSYGARGEQFF. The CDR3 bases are TGTGCCAGCAGCTCATACGGGGCCCGCGGTGAGCAGTTCTTC.

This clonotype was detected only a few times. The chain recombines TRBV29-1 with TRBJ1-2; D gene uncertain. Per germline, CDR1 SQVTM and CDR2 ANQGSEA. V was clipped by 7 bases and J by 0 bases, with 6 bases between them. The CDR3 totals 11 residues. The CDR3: CSATSNYGYTF. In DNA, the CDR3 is TGCAGCGCCACGTCTAACTATGGCTACACCTTC.

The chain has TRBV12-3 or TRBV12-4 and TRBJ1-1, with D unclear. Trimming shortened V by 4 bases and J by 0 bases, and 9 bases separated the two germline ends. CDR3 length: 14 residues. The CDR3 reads CASSSRRMNTEAFF. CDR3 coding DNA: TGTGCCAGCAGTTCCAGACGGATGAACACTGAAGCTTTCTTT.

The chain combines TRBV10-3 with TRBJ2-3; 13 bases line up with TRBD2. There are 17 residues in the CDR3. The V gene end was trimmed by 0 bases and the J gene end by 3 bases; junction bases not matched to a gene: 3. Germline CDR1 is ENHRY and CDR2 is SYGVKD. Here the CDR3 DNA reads TGTGCCATCAGTGAGTCGACTAGCGGGGGGTCAACAGATACGCAGTATTTT. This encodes CAISESTSGGSTDTQYF.

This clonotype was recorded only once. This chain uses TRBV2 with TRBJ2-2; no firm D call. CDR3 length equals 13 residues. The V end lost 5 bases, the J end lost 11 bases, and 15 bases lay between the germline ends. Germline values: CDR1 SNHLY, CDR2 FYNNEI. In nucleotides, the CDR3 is TGTGCCAGCAGTTATAAGTCCAGAATTGAGCTGTTTTTT. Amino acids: CASSYKSRIELFF.

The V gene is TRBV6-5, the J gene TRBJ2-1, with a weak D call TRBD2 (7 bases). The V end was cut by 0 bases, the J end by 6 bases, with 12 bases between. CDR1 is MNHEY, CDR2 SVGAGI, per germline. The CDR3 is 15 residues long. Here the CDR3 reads CASSYSEGGLNEQFF. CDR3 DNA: TGTGCCAGCAGTTACTCGGAGGGGGGGCTCAATGAGCAGTTCTTC.

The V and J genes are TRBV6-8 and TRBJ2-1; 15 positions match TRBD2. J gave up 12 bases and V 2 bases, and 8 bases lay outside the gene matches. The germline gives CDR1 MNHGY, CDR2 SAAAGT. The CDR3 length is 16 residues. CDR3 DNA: TGTGCCAGCAGTTACCCAGGACTAGCGGGGGGGCTCTGGCAGTTCTTC. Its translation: CASSYPGLAGGLWQFF.

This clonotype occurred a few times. The CDR3 DNA follows: TGTGCCAGCAGTAAACACAAGGTTAACACCGGGGAGCTGTTTTTT. This encodes CASSKHKVNTGELFF. V usage is TRBV12-3 or TRBV12-4 and J usage is TRBJ2-2, with D unclear. V was clipped by 5 bases and J by 2 bases, with 12 bases between them. The CDR3 is made up of 15 amino acids.

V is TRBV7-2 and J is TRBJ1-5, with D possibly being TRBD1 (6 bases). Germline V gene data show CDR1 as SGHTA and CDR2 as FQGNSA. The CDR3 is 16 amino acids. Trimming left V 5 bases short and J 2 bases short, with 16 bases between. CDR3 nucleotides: TGTGCCAGCAGCCCACCCCGGGGGGCGGGCAATCAGCCCCAGCATTTT. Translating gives CASSPPRGAGNQPQHF.

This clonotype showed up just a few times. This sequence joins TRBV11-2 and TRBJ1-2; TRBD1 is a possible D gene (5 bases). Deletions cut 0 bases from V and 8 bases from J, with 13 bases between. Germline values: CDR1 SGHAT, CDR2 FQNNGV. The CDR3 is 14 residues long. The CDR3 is CASSLDGQGWGYTF. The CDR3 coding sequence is TGTGCCAGCAGCTTAGACGGGCAGGGATGGGGCTACACCTTC.